These 17 T cell receptor beta chains came from one sample sequenced in a study of blood T cell repertoires in COVID-19. Produced via immunoSEQ multiplex PCR; TCRdb's table is partial and in-frame only. The sample has roughly 140,000 clones; 84% are singletons. The sample was peripheral blood. These receptors were taken from a woman between 50 and 59 years old with acute or convalescent COVID-19.

The rearrangement links TRBV7-9 to TRBJ1-2; the match to TRBD1 covers 7 bases. J lost 4 bases, V lost 5 bases, and 4 bases had no gene match. This CDR3 has 13 residues. Germline V CDR1 and CDR2: SEHNR, FQNEAQ (reference sequence). For the CDR3, the DNA is TGTGCCAGCAGCCGGGACAGCGTCTATGGCTACACCTTC. It specifies CASSRDSVYGYTF.

The chain employs TRBV7-2 and TRBJ1-2; 8 bases are a match to TRBD1. After removal of 3 bases from V and 7 bases from J, the junction contained 10 bases not matched to a gene. The CDR3 is made up of 15 amino acids. Germline V gene data show CDR1 as SGHTA and CDR2 as FQGNSA. The CDR3: CASSFWDGTGSGYTF. CDR3 DNA sequence: TGTGCCAGCAGCTTCTGGGACGGGACAGGAAGTGGCTACACCTTC.

This clone was recorded a few times. Different DNA sequences within this sample yield the same CDR3. V is TRBV5-4 and J is TRBJ1-2, with TRBD1 identical over 11 bases. Trimming cost V 3 bases and J 2 bases; bases outside gene matches: 3. The CDR3 covers 15 residues. Looked up from germline, CDR1 is SGHNT and CDR2 is YYREEE (reference sequence). The CDR3 DNA reads as TGTGCCAGCAGCTCCGGGACAGGGGGGAACTATGGCTACACCTTC. This encodes CASSSGTGGNYGYTF.

Points on this clone: Other DNA variants within this sample encode the same CDR3. The gene calls are TRBV28 and TRBJ1-2; D is undetermined. The germline V gene encodes CDR1 MDHEN and CDR2 SYDVKM. V lost 5 bases, J lost 2 bases, and 6 bases lay in between. The CDR3 is 12 residues long. The CDR3 region has the DNA TGTGCCAGCAGTCCGGGAAACTATGGCTACACCTTC. It translates to CASSPGNYGYTF.

This clone is a singleton in its sample. The CDR3 region is CASSQGHRGGQPQHF. CDR3 DNA: TGTGCCAGCAGCCAGGGACATCGAGGGGGACAGCCCCAGCATTTT. This chain links TRBV4-2 with TRBJ1-5; D may be TRBD1 (6 bases). CDR3 length: 15 residues. Trimming took 3 bases from V and 7 from J, leaving 16 bases between them. Germline V gene sequence: CDR1 LGHNA, CDR2 YNFKEQ.

The chain is built from TRBV15 and TRBJ1-1, with D possibly matching TRBD1 (5 bases). The germline V gene encodes CDR1 LNHNV and CDR2 YYDKDF (reference sequence). V lost 5 bases to trimming and J lost 1 base, with 8 bases between them. The CDR3 is 13 amino acids. The DNA for the CDR3 is TGTGCCACCAGCCGCGGACAGAACACTGAAGCTTTCTTT. This sequence encodes CATSRGQNTEAFF.

The chain recombines TRBV5-3 with TRBJ2-7; 7 bases match TRBD1. TRBV5-3 carries the ORF label, with uncertain function. CDR3 size: 16 residues. V was pared by 4 bases and J by 0 bases, with 10 bases of the junction left unmatched. CDR3 sequence reads: CARSRGQPLSSYEQYF. The CDR3 region has the DNA TGTGCCAGAAGCCGGGGACAGCCGTTGAGCTCCTACGAGCAGTACTTC.

The genes are TRBV25-1 and TRBJ1-4, with D possibly matching TRBD1 (6 bases). V lost 8 bases and J lost 4, with 11 bases in between. CDR1 is MGHDK and CDR2 is SYGVNS in the germline V gene. The CDR3 runs 13 residues. CDR3 protein: CASGGQLNEKLFF. CDR3 DNA: TGTGCCAGCGGGGGACAACTTAATGAAAAACTGTTTTTT.

In this sample, this clone turned up once. The V and J genes are TRBV19 and TRBJ1-2; 7 bases map to TRBD1. The CDR3 is 16 residues long. CDR1 LNHDA and CDR2 SQIVND come from the germline V gene (reference sequence). With V trimmed by 5 bases and J by 6 bases, 15 bases remained unmatched. CDR3 residues: CASSSLDRSRVNGYTF. In DNA form, the CDR3 reads TGTGCCAGTAGTTCCCTGGACAGGTCGCGGGTAAATGGCTACACCTTC.

The CDR3 coding sequence is TGTGCTAGTGGTTTGGTAGTTAGCGATTCTTACGAGCAGTACTTC. Protein product: CASGLVVSDSYEQYF. The chain combines TRBV12-5 with TRBJ2-7, with a weak D call TRBD2 (5 bases). CDR3 length: 15 residues. With 0 bases removed from V and 4 bases from J, the gap between germline ends came to 13 bases. Germline assignment: CDR1 LGHNT and CDR2 FRNRAP. The whole variable domain, filled in from reference TRBV12-5 and TRBJ2-7, reads DARVTQTPRHKVTEMGQEVTMRCQPILGHNTVFWYRQTMMQGLELLAYFRNRAPLDDSGMPKDRFSAEMPDATLATLKIQPSEPRDSAVYFCASGLVVSDSYEQYFGPGTRLTVT.

This chain uses TRBV7-2 with TRBJ2-5; D call uncertain. Trimming stripped 3 bases from V and 5 bases from J, with 13 bases between. The length of the CDR3 is 14 residues. Germline V gives CDR1 SGHTA, CDR2 FQGNSA. The CDR3 DNA reads TGTGCCAGCAGCTTTTTATCGGTCGGGGAGACCCAGTACTTC. Its translation is CASSFLSVGETQYF. The variable domain in full, completed from reference TRBV7-2 and TRBJ2-5, reads GAGVSQSPSNKVTEKGKDVELRCDPISGHTALYWYRQSLGQGLEFLIYFQGNSAPDKSGLPSDRFSAERTGGSVSTLTIQRTQQEDSAVYLCASSFLSVGETQYFGPGTRLLVL.

The chain employs TRBV7-2 and TRBJ2-6; D may be TRBD1 (5 bases). Germline values: CDR1 SGHTA, CDR2 FQGNSA. This CDR3 is 17 amino acids long. V gave up 5 bases and J gave up 1 base, with 15 bases separating them. This CDR3 reads CASSPQGLQSGANVLTF. Written as DNA, the CDR3 is TGTGCCAGCAGCCCCCAGGGCCTCCAGTCTGGGGCCAACGTCCTGACTTTC.

V gene TRBV2 combines with J gene TRBJ2-1, with D perhaps matching TRBD2 (6 bases). CDR1 and CDR2 (germline): SNHLY, FYNNEI. The CDR3 spans 16 residues. Trimming left V 3 bases short and J 6 bases short, with 18 bases between. The CDR3 DNA sequence: TGTGCCAGCAGTGAGGGAACGGGAGAATGGGCCAATGAGCAGTTCTTC. It specifies CASSEGTGEWANEQFF.

The rearrangement links TRBV29-1 to TRBJ2-7; 9 nucleotides match TRBD1. From germline, CDR1 is SQVTM and CDR2 ANQGSEA. After removal of 4 bases from V and 3 bases from J, the junction contained 7 bases not matched to a gene. CDR3 length: 14 residues. The CDR3 nucleotides read TGCAGCGTTGTTACCGGGACAGGGAACTACGAGCAGTACTTC. Translation: CSVVTGTGNYEQYF.

V is TRBV30 and J is TRBJ2-1; D gene uncertain. Germline values: CDR1 GTSNPN, CDR2 SVGIG (reference sequence). This CDR3 has 14 residues. V lost 1 base to trimming and J lost 10 bases, with 17 bases between them. The CDR3 DNA reads TGTGCCTGGAGTGGACTGCCCCCGTTTGGGGAGCAGTTCTTC. Its translation: CAWSGLPPFGEQFF. Filled out from reference TRBV30 and TRBJ2-1, the complete variable domain reads SQTIHQWPATLVQPVGSPLSLECTVEGTSNPNLYWYRQAAGRGLQLLFYSVGIGQISSEVPQNLSASRPQDRQFILSSKKLLLSDSGFYLCAWSGLPPFGEQFFGPGTRLTVL.

The chain has TRBV7-3 and TRBJ2-5; weak D call: TRBD1 (5 bases). Looked up from germline, CDR1 is SGHTA and CDR2 is FQGTGA. V gave up 3 bases and J gave up 5 bases, with 13 bases separating them. The CDR3 contains 14 residues. The CDR3 sequence: CASSFIQGRETQYF. The CDR3 coding sequence is TGTGCCAGCAGCTTCATCCAGGGCAGGGAGACCCAGTACTTC. Together with reference TRBV7-3 and TRBJ2-5, the CDR3 gives the full variable domain: GAGVSQTPSNKVTEKGKYVELRCDPISGHTALYWYRQSLGQGPEFLIYFQGTGAADDSGLPNDRFFAVRPEGSVSTLKIQRTERGDSAVYLCASSFIQGRETQYFGPGTRLLVL.

V usage is TRBV5-6 and J usage is TRBJ2-5; 7 positions match TRBD1. The CDR3 covers 14 residues. Germline V lookup: CDR1 SGHDT, CDR2 YYEEEE. With 3 bases clipped from V and 4 bases from J, the junction kept 6 bases outside the gene matches. CDR3 nucleotides: TGTGCCAGCAGCTCACCGACAGGGACAGAGACCCAGTACTTC. Protein sequence: CASSSPTGTETQYF.